This T cell receptor (beta chain) was identified during a study of T cell responses to AZD1222 COVID-19 vaccine. The study, taken as a whole, reports: Vaccine-related CD4 TCRs covered spike, predominating at 160-218 and 743-854. Without day 14 samples, only post-peak T cell repertoires were studied. Clonal diversity was possibly underestimated, and white British individuals and females predominated among donors.

The table came from immunoSEQ multiplex PCR; TCRdb's copy has only in-frame clones and leaves some out. The sample carries 80,000 or so clones, about nine tenths recorded once. This clone has a single count. Its specificity is not known. This TCR derives from an adult who received the AZD1222 COVID-19 vaccine. Here the sequenced sample was peripheral blood, taken 28 days after the second AZD1222 dose.

The CDR3: CASSATGGWETQYF. The CDR3 DNA sequence: TGTGCCAGCAGCGCAACAGGGGGCTGGGAGACCCAGTACTTC. This chain joins TRBV7-3 and TRBJ2-5, with TRBD1 matching over 9 bases. V was pared by 5 bases and J by 5 bases, with 6 bases of the junction left unmatched. This CDR3 region has 14 residues. Germline V gene lookup returns CDR1 SGHTA and CDR2 FQGTGA.